This T cell receptor beta chain stems from a study of T cell responses to AZD1222 COVID-19 vaccine. Study-wide points: Clonal diversity may have been underestimated in mostly white British donors. Vaccine-related CD4 TCRs covered spike, predominating at 160-218 and 743-854. Close to half of spike-specific TCRs reportedly recognize unmutated variant regions. At study baseline, merely six AZD1222 recipients were seropositive.

Trimming cost V 0 bases and J 3 bases, with 5 bases left between them. The V gene's germline CDR1 is SGHTA and CDR2 FQGTGA. The CDR3 is 13 residues long. Assay used: immunoSEQ multiplex PCR; TCRdb lists only in-frame clones, some missing. Of approximately 100,000 clones listed, 85% were seen once; the top ten hold 4.5%. Details on this clone: Its matching antigen is unknown.

The J gene is TRBJ1-1, the V gene TRBV7-3; no firm D call. The receptor was derived from an adult who received the AZD1222 COVID-19 vaccine. Here the sequenced sample was peripheral blood, taken 28 days after the second AZD1222 dose. Here the CDR3 reads CASSLTSYTEAFF. CDR3 nucleotides: TGTGCCAGCAGCTTAACTTCTTACACTGAAGCTTTCTTT. Combining the CDR3 with reference TRBV7-3 and TRBJ1-1 gives the whole variable domain GAGVSQTPSNKVTEKGKYVELRCDPISGHTALYWYRQSLGQGPEFLIYFQGTGAADDSGLPNDRFFAVRPEGSVSTLKIQRTERGDSAVYLCASSLTSYTEAFFGQGTRLTVV.